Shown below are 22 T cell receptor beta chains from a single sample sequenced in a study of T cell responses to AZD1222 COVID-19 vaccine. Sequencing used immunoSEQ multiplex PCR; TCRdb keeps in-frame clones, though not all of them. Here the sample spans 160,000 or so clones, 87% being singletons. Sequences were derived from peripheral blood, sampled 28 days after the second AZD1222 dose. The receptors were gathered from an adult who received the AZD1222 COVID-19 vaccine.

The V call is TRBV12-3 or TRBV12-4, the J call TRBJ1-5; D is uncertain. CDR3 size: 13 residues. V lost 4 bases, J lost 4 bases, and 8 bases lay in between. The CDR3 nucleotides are TGTGCCAGCAGTTGGGGAGAGAATCAGCCCCAGCATTTT. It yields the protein CASSWGENQPQHF.

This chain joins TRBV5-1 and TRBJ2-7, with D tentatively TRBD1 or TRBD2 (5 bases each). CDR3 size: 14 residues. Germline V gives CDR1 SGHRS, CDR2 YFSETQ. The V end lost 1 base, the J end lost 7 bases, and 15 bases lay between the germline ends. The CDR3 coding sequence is TGCGCCAGCAGCTTGCCCGGGGCCGACGCGGAGCAGTACTTC. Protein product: CASSLPGADAEQYF.

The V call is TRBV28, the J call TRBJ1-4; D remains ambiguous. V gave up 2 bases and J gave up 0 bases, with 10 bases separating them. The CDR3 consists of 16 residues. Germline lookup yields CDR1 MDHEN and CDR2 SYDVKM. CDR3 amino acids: CASSLALGSTNEKLFF. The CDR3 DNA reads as TGTGCCAGCAGTTTAGCGTTAGGATCAACTAATGAAAAACTGTTTTTT.

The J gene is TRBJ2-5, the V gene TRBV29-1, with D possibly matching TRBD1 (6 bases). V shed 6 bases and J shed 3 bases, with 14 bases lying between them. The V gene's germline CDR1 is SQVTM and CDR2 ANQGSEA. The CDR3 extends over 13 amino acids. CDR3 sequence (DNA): TGCAGCGTCCTCCGGGACATAAAAGAGACCCAGTACTTC. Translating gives CSVLRDIKETQYF.

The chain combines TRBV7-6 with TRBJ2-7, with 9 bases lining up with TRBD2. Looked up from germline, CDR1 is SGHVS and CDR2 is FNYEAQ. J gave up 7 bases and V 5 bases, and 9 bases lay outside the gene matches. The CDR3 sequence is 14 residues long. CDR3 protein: CASSQATSGQEQYF. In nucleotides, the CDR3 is TGTGCCAGCAGCCAGGCGACTAGCGGCCAGGAGCAGTACTTC.

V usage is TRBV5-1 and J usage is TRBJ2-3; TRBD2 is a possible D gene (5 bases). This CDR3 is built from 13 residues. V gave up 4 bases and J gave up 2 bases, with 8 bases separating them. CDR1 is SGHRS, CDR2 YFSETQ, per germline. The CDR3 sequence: CASSRETTDTQYF. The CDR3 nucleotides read TGCGCCAGCAGCAGGGAGACCACAGATACGCAGTATTTT.

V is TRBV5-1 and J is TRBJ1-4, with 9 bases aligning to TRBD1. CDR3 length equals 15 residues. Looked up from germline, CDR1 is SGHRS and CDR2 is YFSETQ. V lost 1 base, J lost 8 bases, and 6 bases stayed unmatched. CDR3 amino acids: CASSLSDRGGEKLFF. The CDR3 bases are TGCGCCAGCAGCTTGTCGGACAGGGGAGGAGAAAAACTGTTTTTT.

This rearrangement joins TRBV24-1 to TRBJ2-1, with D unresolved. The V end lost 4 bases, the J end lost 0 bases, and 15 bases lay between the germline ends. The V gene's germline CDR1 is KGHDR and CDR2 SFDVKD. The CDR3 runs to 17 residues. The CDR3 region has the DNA TGTGCCACCAGTGAGAGATGGGCGTCGAGCTCCTACAATGAGCAGTTCTTC. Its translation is CATSERWASSSYNEQFF.

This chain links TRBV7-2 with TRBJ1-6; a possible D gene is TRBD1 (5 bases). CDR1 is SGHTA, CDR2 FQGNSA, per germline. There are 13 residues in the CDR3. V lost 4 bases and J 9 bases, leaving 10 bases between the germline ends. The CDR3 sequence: CASSSGPISPLHF. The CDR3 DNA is TGTGCCAGCAGCTCAGGGCCAATTTCACCCCTCCACTTT.

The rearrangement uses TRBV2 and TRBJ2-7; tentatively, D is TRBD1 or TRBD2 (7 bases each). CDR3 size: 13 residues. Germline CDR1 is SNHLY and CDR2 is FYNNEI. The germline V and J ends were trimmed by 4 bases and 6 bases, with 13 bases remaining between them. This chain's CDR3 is CASSGSRGGEQYF. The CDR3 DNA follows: TGTGCCAGCAGTGGTTCCAGGGGGGGCGAGCAGTACTTC.

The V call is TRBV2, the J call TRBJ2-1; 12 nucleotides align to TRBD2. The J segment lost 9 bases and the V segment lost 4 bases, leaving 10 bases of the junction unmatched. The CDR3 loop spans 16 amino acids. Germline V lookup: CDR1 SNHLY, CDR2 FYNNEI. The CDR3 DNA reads TGTGCCAGCAGTGCCGGACTAGCGGGACCCCTTGGTGAGCAGTTCTTC. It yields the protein CASSAGLAGPLGEQFF.

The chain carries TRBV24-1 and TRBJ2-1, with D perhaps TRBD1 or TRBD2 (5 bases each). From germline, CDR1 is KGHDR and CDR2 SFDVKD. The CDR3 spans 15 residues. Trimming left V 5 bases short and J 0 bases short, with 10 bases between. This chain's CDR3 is CATSGKRGSYNEQFF. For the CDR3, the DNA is TGTGCCACCAGTGGTAAGAGGGGCTCCTACAATGAGCAGTTCTTC.

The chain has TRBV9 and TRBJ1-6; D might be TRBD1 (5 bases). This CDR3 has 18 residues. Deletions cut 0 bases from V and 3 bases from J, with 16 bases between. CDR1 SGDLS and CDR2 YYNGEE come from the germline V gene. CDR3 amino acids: CASSVGGGTGSYNSPLHF. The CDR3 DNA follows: TGTGCCAGCAGCGTAGGAGGCGGCACAGGCAGCTATAATTCACCCCTCCACTTT.

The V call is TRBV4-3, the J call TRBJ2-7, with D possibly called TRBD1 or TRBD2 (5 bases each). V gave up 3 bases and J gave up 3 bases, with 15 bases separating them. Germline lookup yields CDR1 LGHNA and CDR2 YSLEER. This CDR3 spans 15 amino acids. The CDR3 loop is CASSHPWDRDYEQYF. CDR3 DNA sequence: TGCGCCAGCAGCCATCCCTGGGACCGGGACTACGAGCAGTACTTC.

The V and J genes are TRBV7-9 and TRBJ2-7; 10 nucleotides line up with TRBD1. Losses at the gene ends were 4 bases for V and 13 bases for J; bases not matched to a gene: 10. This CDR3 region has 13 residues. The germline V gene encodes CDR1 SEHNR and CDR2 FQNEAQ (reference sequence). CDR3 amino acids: CASSSAGTGVSYF. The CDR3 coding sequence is TGTGCCAGCAGCTCTGCCGGGACAGGGGTTTCCTACTTC. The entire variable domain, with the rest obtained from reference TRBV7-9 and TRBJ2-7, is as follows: DTGVSQNPRHKITKRGQNVTFRCDPISEHNRLYWYRQTLGQGPEFLTYFQNEAQLEKSRLLSDRFSAERPKGSFSTLEIQRTEQGDSAMYLCASSSAGTGVSYFGPGTRLTVT.

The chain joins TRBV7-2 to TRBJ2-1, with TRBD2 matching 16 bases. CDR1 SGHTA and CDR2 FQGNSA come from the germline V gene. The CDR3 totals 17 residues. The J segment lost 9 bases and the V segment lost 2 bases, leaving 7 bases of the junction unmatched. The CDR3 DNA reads TGTGCCAGCAGCTTAAGGGGACTAGCGGGAGGGGAGGGTGAGCAGTTCTTC. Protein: CASSLRGLAGGEGEQFF.

The CDR3 DNA follows: TGTGCCACCAGCTGGCGCGATGAGCAGTTCTTC. Translating it yields CATSWRDEQFF. The chain carries TRBV15 and TRBJ2-1; D not resolved. Trimming cost V 5 bases and J 8 bases, with 7 bases left between them. This CDR3 region has 11 residues. Germline V gives CDR1 LNHNV, CDR2 YYDKDF (reference sequence).

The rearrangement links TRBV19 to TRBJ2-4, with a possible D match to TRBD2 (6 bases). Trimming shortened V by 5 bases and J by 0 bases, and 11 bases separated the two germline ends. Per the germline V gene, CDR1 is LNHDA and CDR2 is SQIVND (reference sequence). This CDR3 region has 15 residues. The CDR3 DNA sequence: TGTGCCAGTAGTGGAACGGGACTAGCCAAAAACATTCAGTACTTC. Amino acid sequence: CASSGTGLAKNIQYF.

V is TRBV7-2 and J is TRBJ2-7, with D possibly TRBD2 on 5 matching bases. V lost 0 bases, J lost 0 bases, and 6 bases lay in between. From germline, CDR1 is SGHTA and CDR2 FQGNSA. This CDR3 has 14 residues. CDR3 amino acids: CASSLAGSSYEQYF. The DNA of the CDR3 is TGTGCCAGCAGCTTAGCGGGGAGCTCCTACGAGCAGTACTTC.

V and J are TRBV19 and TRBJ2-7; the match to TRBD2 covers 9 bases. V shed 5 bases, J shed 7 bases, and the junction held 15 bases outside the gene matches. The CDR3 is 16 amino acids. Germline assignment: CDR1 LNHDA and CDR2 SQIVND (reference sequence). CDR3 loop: CASSWASGTAGGEQYF. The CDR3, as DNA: TGTGCCAGTAGTTGGGCTAGCGGGACCGCCGGGGGAGAGCAGTACTTC.

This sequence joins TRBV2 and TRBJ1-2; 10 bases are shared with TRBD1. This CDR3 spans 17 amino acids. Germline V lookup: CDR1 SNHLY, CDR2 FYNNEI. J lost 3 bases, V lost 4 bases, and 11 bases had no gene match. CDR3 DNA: TGTGCCAGCAGTGTCCACTGGGGGACAGGGGCGGACTATGGCTACACCTTC. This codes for CASSVHWGTGADYGYTF.

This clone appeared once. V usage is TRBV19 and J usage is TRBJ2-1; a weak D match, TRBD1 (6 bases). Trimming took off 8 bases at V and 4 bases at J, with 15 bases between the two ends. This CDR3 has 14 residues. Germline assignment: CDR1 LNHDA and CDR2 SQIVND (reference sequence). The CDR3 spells CASRASGVYNEQFF. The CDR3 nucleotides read TGTGCCAGTCGAGCATCAGGGGTTTACAATGAGCAGTTCTTC.